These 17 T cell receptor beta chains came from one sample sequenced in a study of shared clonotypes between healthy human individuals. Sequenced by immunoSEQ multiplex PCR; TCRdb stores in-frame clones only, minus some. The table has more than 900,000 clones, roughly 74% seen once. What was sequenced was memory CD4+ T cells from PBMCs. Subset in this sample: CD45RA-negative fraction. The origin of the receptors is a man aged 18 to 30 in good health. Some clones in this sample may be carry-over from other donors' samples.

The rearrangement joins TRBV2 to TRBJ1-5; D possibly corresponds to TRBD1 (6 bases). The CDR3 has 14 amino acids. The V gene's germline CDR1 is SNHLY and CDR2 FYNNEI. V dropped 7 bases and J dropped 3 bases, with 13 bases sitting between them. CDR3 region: CASTLGGANQPQHF. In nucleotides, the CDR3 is TGTGCCAGCACCCTCGGGGGGGCCAATCAGCCCCAGCATTTT.

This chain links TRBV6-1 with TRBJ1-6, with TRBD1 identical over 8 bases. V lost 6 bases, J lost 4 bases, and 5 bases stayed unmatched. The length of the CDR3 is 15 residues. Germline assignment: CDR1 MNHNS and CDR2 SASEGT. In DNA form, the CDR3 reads TGTGCCAGCAGCCGGACAGGGACTTATAATTCACCCCTCCACTTT. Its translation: CASSRTGTYNSPLHF.

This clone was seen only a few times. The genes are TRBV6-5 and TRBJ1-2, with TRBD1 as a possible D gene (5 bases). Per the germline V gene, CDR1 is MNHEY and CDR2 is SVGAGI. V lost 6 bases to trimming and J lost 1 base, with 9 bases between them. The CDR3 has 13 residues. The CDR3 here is CASRGLSNYGYTF. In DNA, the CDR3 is TGTGCCAGCAGGGGACTGAGTAACTATGGCTACACCTTC.

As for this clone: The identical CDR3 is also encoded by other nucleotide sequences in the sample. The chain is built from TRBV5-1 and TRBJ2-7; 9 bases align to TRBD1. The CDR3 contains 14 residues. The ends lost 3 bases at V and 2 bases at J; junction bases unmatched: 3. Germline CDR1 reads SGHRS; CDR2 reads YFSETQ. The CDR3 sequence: CASSSTGGTYEQYF. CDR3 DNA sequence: TGCGCCAGCAGCTCGACAGGGGGGACCTACGAGCAGTACTTC. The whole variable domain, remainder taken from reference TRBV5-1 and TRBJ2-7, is KAGVTQTPRYLIKTRGQQVTLSCSPISGHRSVSWYQQTPGQGLQFLFEYFSETQRNKGNFPGRFSGRQFSNSRSEMNVSTLELGDSALYLCASSSTGGTYEQYFGPGTRLTVT.

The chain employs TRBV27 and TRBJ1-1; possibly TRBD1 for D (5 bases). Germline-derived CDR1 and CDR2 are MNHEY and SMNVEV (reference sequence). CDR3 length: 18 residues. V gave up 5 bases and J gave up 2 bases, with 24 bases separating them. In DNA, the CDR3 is TGTGCCAGCAGTCCGCAGCAGGCTTTAGGGGACCTTAACACTGAAGCTTTCTTT. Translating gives CASSPQQALGDLNTEAFF.

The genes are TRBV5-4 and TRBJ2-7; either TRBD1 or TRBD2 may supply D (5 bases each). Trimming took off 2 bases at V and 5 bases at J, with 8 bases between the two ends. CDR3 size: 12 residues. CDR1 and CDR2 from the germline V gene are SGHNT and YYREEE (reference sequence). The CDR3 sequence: CASSFWGNEQYF. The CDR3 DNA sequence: TGTGCCAGCAGCTTTTGGGGGAACGAGCAGTACTTC.

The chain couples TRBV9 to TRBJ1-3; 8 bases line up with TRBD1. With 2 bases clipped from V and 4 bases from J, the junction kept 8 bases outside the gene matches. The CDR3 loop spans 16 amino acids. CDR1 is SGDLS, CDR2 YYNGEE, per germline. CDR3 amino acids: CASSVGQGGSGNTIYF. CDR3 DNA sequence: TGTGCCAGCAGCGTTGGACAGGGCGGTTCAGGAAACACCATATATTTT.

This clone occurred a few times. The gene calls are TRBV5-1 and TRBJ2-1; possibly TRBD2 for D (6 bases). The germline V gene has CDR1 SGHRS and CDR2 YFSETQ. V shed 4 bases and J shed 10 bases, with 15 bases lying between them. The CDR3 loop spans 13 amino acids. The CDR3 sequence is CASSGGGTLEQFF. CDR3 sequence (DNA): TGCGCCAGCAGCGGGGGTGGGACTCTGGAGCAGTTCTTC. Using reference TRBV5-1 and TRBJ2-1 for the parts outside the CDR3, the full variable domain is KAGVTQTPRYLIKTRGQQVTLSCSPISGHRSVSWYQQTPGQGLQFLFEYFSETQRNKGNFPGRFSGRQFSNSRSEMNVSTLELGDSALYLCASSGGGTLEQFFGPGTRLTVL.

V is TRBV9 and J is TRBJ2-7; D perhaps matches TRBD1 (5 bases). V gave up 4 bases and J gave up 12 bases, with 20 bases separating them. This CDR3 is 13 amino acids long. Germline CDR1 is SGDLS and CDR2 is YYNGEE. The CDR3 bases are TGTGCCAGCAGCCCCCTAGGGCAGGGTCGATTGTACTTC. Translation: CASSPLGQGRLYF.

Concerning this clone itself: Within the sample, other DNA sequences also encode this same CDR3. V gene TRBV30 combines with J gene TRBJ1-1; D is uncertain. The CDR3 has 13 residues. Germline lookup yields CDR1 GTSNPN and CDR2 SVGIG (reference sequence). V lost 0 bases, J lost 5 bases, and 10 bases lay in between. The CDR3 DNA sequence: TGTGCCTGGAGTGTACTTCGGGGAACTGAAGCTTTCTTT. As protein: CAWSVLRGTEAFF.

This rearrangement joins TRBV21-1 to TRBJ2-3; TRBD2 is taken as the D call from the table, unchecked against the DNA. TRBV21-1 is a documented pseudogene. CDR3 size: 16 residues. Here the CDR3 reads CASSKEGLAGTDTQYF. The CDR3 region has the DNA TGTGCCAGCAGCAAAGAAGGACTAGCGGGCACAGATACGCAGTATTTT.

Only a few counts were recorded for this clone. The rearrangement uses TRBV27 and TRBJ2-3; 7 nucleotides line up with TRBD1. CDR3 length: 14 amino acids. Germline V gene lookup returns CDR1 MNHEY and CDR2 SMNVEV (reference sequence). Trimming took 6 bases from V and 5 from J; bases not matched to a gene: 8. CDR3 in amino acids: CASRPSRTGDTQYF. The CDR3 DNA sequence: TGTGCCAGCAGGCCCTCCCGGACAGGAGATACGCAGTATTTT.

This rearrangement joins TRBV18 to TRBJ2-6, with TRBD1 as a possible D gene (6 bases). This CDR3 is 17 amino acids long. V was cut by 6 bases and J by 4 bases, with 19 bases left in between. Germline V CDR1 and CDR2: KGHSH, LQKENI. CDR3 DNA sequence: TGTGCCAGCTCTCCGACAGGACCCGCTGGGGGGGCCAACGTCCTGACTTTC. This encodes CASSPTGPAGGANVLTF.

The CDR3 DNA sequence: TGTGCCGTGGCAGGGGACACCGGGGAGCTGTTTTTT. Its translation is CAVAGDTGELFF. V gene TRBV2 combines with J gene TRBJ2-2, with D possibly being TRBD1 (6 bases). CDR1 and CDR2 (germline): SNHLY, FYNNEI. CDR3 length equals 12 residues. V was shortened by 11 bases and J by 3 bases, with 10 bases between the two germline ends. Drawing the rest from reference TRBV2 and TRBJ2-2, the complete variable domain is EPEVTQTPSHQVTQMGQEVILRCVPISNHLYFYWYRQILGQKVEFLVSFYNNEISEKSEIFDDQFSVERPDGSNFTLKIRSTKLEDSAMYFCAVAGDTGELFFGEGSRLTVL.

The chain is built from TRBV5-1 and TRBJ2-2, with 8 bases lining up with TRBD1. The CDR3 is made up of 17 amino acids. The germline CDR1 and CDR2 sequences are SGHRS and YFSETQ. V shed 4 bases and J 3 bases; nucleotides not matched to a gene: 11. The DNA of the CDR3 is TGCGCCAGCAGCGTGGGAGCGGCAGGGGGCGACACCGGGGAGCTGTTTTTT. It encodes CASSVGAAGGDTGELFF.

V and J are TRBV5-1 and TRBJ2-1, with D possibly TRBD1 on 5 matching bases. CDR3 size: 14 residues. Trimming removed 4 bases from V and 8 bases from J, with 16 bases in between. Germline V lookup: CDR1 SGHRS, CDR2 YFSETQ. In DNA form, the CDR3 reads TGCGCCAGCAGCGACCAGGGTTCAGACGATGAGCAGTTCTTC. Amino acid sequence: CASSDQGSDDEQFF.

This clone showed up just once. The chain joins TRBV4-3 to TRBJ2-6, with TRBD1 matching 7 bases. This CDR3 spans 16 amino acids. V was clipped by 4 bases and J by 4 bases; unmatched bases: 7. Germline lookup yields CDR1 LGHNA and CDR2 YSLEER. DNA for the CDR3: TGCGCCAGCAGCCTCGGACAGGCGGCCGGGGCCAACGTCCTGACTTTC. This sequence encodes CASSLGQAAGANVLTF.